This TCR beta chain was captured by sequencing in a study of blood T cell repertoires in COVID-19. Study at large: Samples came from the United States, Italy and Spain, spanning acute and convalescent COVID-19. Nucleic acid was either cDNA or gDNA, and it came from T cells, B-cell-depleted T cells, or PBMCs.

Trimming shortened V by 3 bases and J by 5 bases, and 13 bases separated the two germline ends. CDR3 length: 15 residues. Germline V CDR1 and CDR2: KGHDR, SFDVKD. Clones were sequenced by immunoSEQ multiplex PCR, and TCRdb holds only the in-frame ones, with some missing. Of 200,000 to 250,000 clones in the sample, 70% to 90% were seen once. This clone appeared a single time. J is TRBJ1-5 and V is TRBV24-1; D might be TRBD1 (5 bases). This TCR was recovered from a woman in her forties with acute COVID-19. The sample consisted of PBMCs or T cells enriched from blood (not recorded which). The CDR3 sequence is CATSDPLRGDQPQHF. In DNA form, the CDR3 reads TGTGCCACCAGTGATCCCCTCCGGGGGGATCAGCCCCAGCATTTT.